This entry concerns a single T cell receptor beta chain. Here immunoSEQ multiplex PCR was the method, and the copy in TCRdb shows in-frame clones only, minus some. The repertoire holds about 150,000 clones, with 75% to 90% as singletons. The data belong to a study of blood T cell repertoires in COVID-19. Study as a whole: Material from acute and convalescent COVID-19 was sourced from the United States, Italy and Spain.

This CDR3 is 15 amino acids long. Germline V lookup: CDR1 KGHDR, CDR2 SFDVKD. The ends lost 7 bases at V and 6 bases at J; junction bases unmatched: 9. What was sequenced was peripheral blood. This rearrangement joins TRBV24-1 to TRBJ2-2; 8 nucleotides align to TRBD2. This clonotype originated in a woman in her 40s with acute or convalescent COVID-19. The CDR3 region is CATSAGPAGAGELFF. DNA of the CDR3: TGTGCCACCAGCGCAGGGCCAGCGGGAGCCGGGGAGCTGTTTTTT.